The clone carrying this TCR beta chain was recorded many times. Its antigen is still unknown. The sample is drawn from a study of T cell repertoires in cytomegalovirus infection. About the research overall: Both CMV infection and a matching HLA type were indicated by public TCR beta signatures. General study findings and limits: There were carriers of CMV plus the relevant HLA, and cumulative public TCR beta family frequency identified them. The ex vivo response showed dominance by HLA-C-restricted CMV-specific TCR beta clonotypes.

TCRdb processed the reads anew with MiXCR; each CDR3 protein has one entry. The sample carries about 310,000 distinct CDR3 sequences, 15% to 20% recorded once. Trimming cost V 0 bases and J 2 bases, with 10 bases left between them. The CDR3 sequence is 15 residues long. Germline values: CDR1 MGHRA, CDR2 YSYEKL. Material for sequencing was PBMCs. This clonotype was obtained from a human donor in good health (CMV status not recorded). Some clones in this sample may be carry-over from other donors' samples. This chain joins TRBV4-1 and TRBJ1-2; D is possibly TRBD1 (5 bases). The CDR3 region is CASSQEGRVNYGYTF. The CDR3 coding sequence is TGCGCCAGCAGCCAAGAAGGCAGGGTAAACTATGGCTACACCTTC.